These T cell receptor beta chains were read from a single sample in a study of PD-L1 blockade in urothelial cancer. Profiling relied on immunoSEQ multiplex PCR, and the TCRdb table lists in-frame clones only, not all of them. This sample yields tens of thousands of clones, of which 65% to 85% are seen a single time; roughly a sixth belongs to the top ten. The sequencing used PBMCs, collected around atezolizumab (anti-PD-L1) treatment. The source is a man aged 55 to 69 with urothelial cancer. Each CDR3 is given with its conserved first and last residue. A D gene is named only where the DNA matches it firmly. Clone size is stated in some rows and not others, as once, few, many or a class when expanded.

V gene	clone size	D gene	J gene	CDR3 protein	CDR3 DNA
TRBV5-1	-	TRBD1	TRBJ1-5	CASSPGQGVEPQHF	TGCGCCAGCAGCCCGGGACAGGGAGTGGAGCCCCAGCATTTT
TRBV10-2	-	TRBD2	TRBJ2-1	CASRRLTSGTDEQFF	TGCGCCAGCAGGCGACTTACTAGCGGGACTGATGAGCAGTTCTTC
TRBV19	-	-	TRBJ2-5	CASSIGGPGETQYF	TGTGCCAGTAGTATCGGGGGGCCAGGGGAGACCCAGTACTTC
TRBV5-1	-	-	TRBJ1-1	CASSLAAGSTEAFF	TGCGCCAGCAGCTTAGCGGCGGGGAGCACTGAAGCTTTCTTT
TRBV7-6	-	-	TRBJ2-1	CASSPSGPDEQFF	TGTGCCAGCAGCCCCTCGGGTCCCGATGAGCAGTTCTTC
TRBV7-2	-	-	TRBJ1-2	CASSSGREDRYGYTF	TGTGCCAGCAGCTCGGGACGGGAGGATCGCTATGGCTACACCTTC
TRBV4-2	-	TRBD1	TRBJ2-7	CASSRTGRDEQYF	TGTGCCAGCAGCCGGACAGGGAGAGACGAGCAGTACTTC
TRBV28	-	TRBD1	TRBJ2-2	CASSPLDRVEGELFF	TGTGCCAGCAGCCCCCTCGACAGGGTGGAAGGGGAGCTGTTTTTT
TRBV5-5	-	TRBD1	TRBJ2-5	CASSLVTGTGQETQYF	TGTGCCAGCAGCTTGGTCACCGGGACAGGGCAAGAGACCCAGTACTTC
TRBV5-4	-	TRBD2	TRBJ2-3	CASSLAGTSGGTDTQYF	TGTGCCAGCAGCTTGGCGGGGACTAGCGGGGGCACAGATACGCAGTATTTT
TRBV9	-	TRBD2	TRBJ2-1	CASSVRSGTSNEQFF	TGTGCCAGCAGCGTTAGGTCCGGGACTAGCAATGAGCAGTTCTTC
TRBV29-1	-	-	TRBJ2-5	CSVEEVGEETQYF	TGCAGCGTTGAAGAGGTGGGAGAGGAGACCCAGTACTTC
TRBV28	-	TRBD1	TRBJ1-5	CASSLLQGASNQPQHF	TGTGCCAGCAGTTTATTGCAGGGGGCTAGCAATCAGCCCCAGCATTTT
TRBV19	-	TRBD2	TRBJ2-3	CASSPGLAGNTQYF	TGTGCCAGTAGTCCGGGACTAGCGGGGAATACGCAGTATTTT
TRBV7-4	-	-	TRBJ1-5	CAEQGITNQPQHF	TGTGCCGAGCAGGGAATCACCAATCAGCCCCAGCATTTT
TRBV7-2	once	TRBD1	TRBJ1-3	CASSLQGVSGNTIYF	TGTGCCAGCAGCTTACAGGGGGTCTCTGGAAACACCATATATTTT
TRBV15	-	TRBD2	TRBJ2-7	CATSRGGAGGYEQYF	TGTGCCACCAGCAGAGGCGGTGCGGGAGGGTACGAGCAGTACTTC
TRBV19	-	-	TRBJ2-7	CASSMGQIHYEQYF	TGTGCCAGTAGTATGGGCCAGATTCACTACGAGCAGTACTTC
TRBV7-2	-	TRBD1	TRBJ2-2	CASSLGAGTGGTGELFF	TGTGCCAGCAGCTTAGGCGCTGGGACAGGGGGGACCGGGGAGCTGTTTTTT
TRBV5-1	-	TRBD2	TRBJ2-5	CASSLGTLAGGEETQYF	TGCGCCAGCAGCTTGGGGACACTAGCGGGAGGTGAAGAGACCCAGTACTTC
TRBV25-1	-	-	TRBJ2-7	CASSQMVGLGEQYF	TGTGCCAGCAGTCAAATGGTGGGCCTGGGCGAGCAGTACTTC
TRBV30	once	-	TRBJ2-3	CASCRGSHTDTQYF	TGTGCCTCCTGCAGGGGATCCCACACAGATACGCAGTATTTT
TRBV2	few	-	TRBJ1-4	CASSVSLKLFF	TGTGCCAGCAGTGTGTCCCTCAAACTGTTTTTT